This T cell receptor beta chain came from a study of shared clonotypes between healthy human individuals. Study-wide background: Every donor yielded three CD4 naive, three CD4 memory, two CD8 naive and one CD8 memory plate. Notes on the study in general: Sharing across four donors was highest in naive CD4 (roughly 5%) and lowest in memory CD8 (approximately 0.4%).

Replicate PCRs run on sorted subsets employed approximately 0.2 ug DNA, roughly 30,000 T cell genomes. Sequencing was performed with immunoSEQ multiplex PCR; in TCRdb, only in-frame clones are kept and a portion is missing. The data hold about 680,000 clones, with roughly 72% observed a single time. A remark on this clone: Antigen: not known.

From germline, CDR1 is KGHSH and CDR2 LQKENI. This CDR3 is 17 amino acids long. V lost 6 bases and J lost 1; bases outside the gene matches: 9. The sample was memory CD4+ T cells sorted from blood. Subset defined: CD45RA-negative fraction. This receptor was identified in a woman between 25 and 40 years old in good health. The genes are TRBV18 and TRBJ2-4; 10 bases agree with TRBD1. The CDR3, as DNA: TGTGCCAGCTCCCCCCGACAGGGGGCGACTGCCAAAAACATTCAGTACTTC. Translated, it gives CASSPRQGATAKNIQYF.